A selection of T cell receptor beta chains follows, all from one sample in a study of CD4+ T cells in melanoma. TCRdb's table, derived via immunoSEQ multiplex PCR, lists solely in-frame clones and lacks some. The data show 110,000 to 150,000 clones, nearly 95% seen once. These receptors all stem from a human donor with melanoma. Both conserved end residues are trimmed from each CDR3.

CDR3 protein: ASSIDARTGELF
V gene: TRBV5-1
J gene: TRBJ2-2

CDR3 protein: ASSIRGGDQPQH
V gene: TRBV19
J gene: TRBJ1-5

CDR3 protein: ASRKQGNTEAF
V gene: TRBV6-6
J gene: TRBJ1-1

CDR3 protein: ASRGGELF
V gene: TRBV19
J gene: TRBJ2-2

CDR3 protein: ASRRDSGGEKLF
V gene: TRBV5-1
J gene: TRBJ1-4

CDR3 protein: ASMAGAQETQY
V gene: TRBV25-1
J gene: TRBJ2-5

CDR3 protein: ASSSYSGRDRSREQY
V gene: TRBV19
J gene: TRBJ2-7

CDR3 protein: ASSFALGVNNEKLF
V gene: TRBV5-1
J gene: TRBJ1-4

CDR3 protein: ASGWLNDEKLF
V gene: TRBV2
J gene: TRBJ1-4

CDR3 protein: ASSPGQGFTEAF
V gene: TRBV6-5
J gene: TRBJ1-1

CDR3 protein: ASRSLSGNTIY
V gene: TRBV7-9
J gene: TRBJ1-3

CDR3 protein: ASSLVGGPGELF
V gene: TRBV7-2
J gene: TRBJ2-2

CDR3 protein: ASSKTGGAGGELF
V gene: TRBV6-5
J gene: TRBJ2-2

CDR3 protein: ASRDGGNQPQH
V gene: TRBV2
J gene: TRBJ1-5

CDR3 protein: AWSVRSGPWY
V gene: TRBV30
J gene: TRBJ2-5

CDR3 protein: ASRRQRDGKRAF
V gene: TRBV6-4
J gene: TRBJ1-1

CDR3 protein: ASSPTSSTDTQY
V gene: TRBV5-4
J gene: TRBJ2-3

CDR3 protein: ASSPNRGFTDTQY
V gene: TRBV9
J gene: TRBJ2-3

CDR3 protein: ASSIGNDFTEEQF
V gene: TRBV19
J gene: TRBJ2-1

CDR3 protein: ASNIKAETGKSGYT
V gene: TRBV19
J gene: TRBJ1-2

CDR3 protein: ASSLRRTEETQY
V gene: TRBV27
J gene: TRBJ2-5

CDR3 protein: SVAPGGTEKLF
V gene: TRBV29-1
J gene: TRBJ1-4

CDR3 protein: ASRRLGGMNTEAF
V gene: TRBV4-2
J gene: TRBJ1-1

CDR3 protein: ASSFAGFETQY
V gene: TRBV5-1
J gene: TRBJ2-5

CDR3 protein: ASSVMADSPLH
V gene: TRBV9
J gene: TRBJ1-6

CDR3 protein: ASTGGRAALETQY
V gene: TRBV2
J gene: TRBJ2-5

CDR3 protein: ASSQQGATVMGGYT
V gene: TRBV27
J gene: TRBJ1-2

CDR3 protein: ASSKATGLAWDTQY
V gene: TRBV19
J gene: TRBJ2-3

CDR3 protein: ASSYRGSSGNTIY
V gene: TRBV14
J gene: TRBJ1-3

CDR3 protein: ANRGGDTGELF
V gene: TRBV10-3
J gene: TRBJ2-2

CDR3 protein: ASSLEGQGVQNIQY
V gene: TRBV11-2
J gene: TRBJ2-4

CDR3 protein: ASSSGGLYQETQY
V gene: TRBV11-2
J gene: TRBJ2-5

CDR3 protein: ASSLIGRSTDTQY
V gene: TRBV5-4
J gene: TRBJ2-3

CDR3 protein: SAAQDGGYT
V gene: TRBV20-1
J gene: TRBJ1-2

CDR3 protein: ASSKAPQGANEKLF
V gene: TRBV21-1
J gene: TRBJ1-4

CDR3 protein: ASSPGRDIGPYTQY
V gene: TRBV19
J gene: TRBJ2-3

CDR3 protein: ASSDSGRAGTDTQY
V gene: TRBV28
J gene: TRBJ2-3

CDR3 protein: ARSFESYEQY
V gene: TRBV5-3
J gene: TRBJ2-7

CDR3 protein: ASSLRRDPREQY
V gene: TRBV5-5
J gene: TRBJ2-7

CDR3 protein: ASSDPGQAYEQY
V gene: TRBV10-1
J gene: TRBJ2-7

CDR3 protein: SGSLGRADTQY
V gene: TRBV29-1
J gene: TRBJ2-3

CDR3 protein: ASSPILRDRGAF
V gene: TRBV19
J gene: TRBJ1-1

CDR3 protein: ASRAGRTEAF
V gene: TRBV6-6
J gene: TRBJ1-1

CDR3 protein: ASSRDRGLNTEAF
V gene: TRBV14
J gene: TRBJ1-1

CDR3 protein: ASSLQGGKGGYT
V gene: TRBV7-9
J gene: TRBJ1-2

CDR3 protein: SVEKGATDTQY
V gene: TRBV29-1
J gene: TRBJ2-3

CDR3 protein: ASSFGGNGGYT
V gene: TRBV7-9
J gene: TRBJ1-2

CDR3 protein: ASSYQVRDLH
V gene: TRBV2
J gene: TRBJ1-6

CDR3 protein: ASGSGAGETQY
V gene: TRBV7-3
J gene: TRBJ2-5